This TCR beta chain was captured by sequencing in a study of blood T cell repertoires in COVID-19. CDR3 size: 14 residues. Trimming left V 5 bases short and J 5 bases short, with 14 bases between. Germline CDR1 SGHTA, CDR2 FQGTGA. Generated by immunoSEQ multiplex PCR, the TCRdb table keeps only in-frame clones and is missing some. The sample yields approximately 300,000 clones, approximately 90% seen once. The source of this sequence is a middle-aged woman with acute or convalescent COVID-19. The V and J genes are TRBV7-3 and TRBJ2-3; TRBD2 is a possible D gene (5 bases). Sequenced sample: peripheral blood. DNA of the CDR3: TGTGCCAGCAGCCCCCGGGGTACGAGAGATACGCAGTATTTT. Residues: CASSPRGTRDTQYF.